These T cell receptor beta chains were read from a single sample in a study of blood T cell repertoires in COVID-19. Assay: immunoSEQ multiplex PCR; the TCRdb copy retains only in-frame clones and omits some. The table includes 60,000 to 70,000 clones, roughly three quarters detected once. Material for sequencing was peripheral blood. The receptors shown here come from a woman of 80 years or more with acute or convalescent COVID-19. The CDR3 runs from the conserved cysteine through the conserved F or W. A D gene is named only where the DNA matches it firmly. Some rows have no size entry. The others give once, few or many, or a class for an expanded clone.

>TRBD2|TRBJ2-1|.|TRBV24-1
CATRGSSHNEQFF
TGTGCCACCCGCGGGAGTTCCCACAATGAGCAGTTCTTC
>.|TRBJ1-1|once|TRBV18
CASSRGEDTEAFF
TGTGCCAGCTCACGGGGGGAGGACACTGAAGCTTTCTTT
>.|TRBJ2-1|once|TRBV6-2/TRBV6-3
CASSYDSGRQVEQFF
TGTGCCAGCAGTTACGATTCAGGGCGGCAGGTTGAGCAGTTCTTC
>TRBD1|TRBJ2-1|.|TRBV5-1
CASSLAGTGSYNEQFF
TGCGCCAGCAGCTTGGCCGGGACAGGATCATACAATGAGCAGTTCTTC
>.|TRBJ2-4|.|TRBV19
CASSRGLAKNIQYF
TGTGCCAGTAGCCGCGGTTTAGCCAAAAACATTCAGTACTTC
>.|TRBJ2-5|.|TRBV18
CASSYTRQETQYF
TGTGCCAGCTCGTATACTAGACAAGAGACCCAGTACTTC
>TRBD1|TRBJ1-2|.|TRBV3-1/TRBV3-2
CASSQRGQGRRGYTF
TGTGCCAGCAGCCAGAGGGGACAGGGTCGGCGTGGCTACACCTTC
>TRBD1|TRBJ1-4|.|TRBV30
CAWSGVQGGEKLFF
TGTGCCTGGAGTGGGGTACAGGGGGGTGAAAAACTGTTTTTT
>TRBD1|TRBJ1-2|few|TRBV19
CASSDGGQFYYGYTF
TGTGCCAGTAGTGATGGGGGACAGTTCTACTATGGCTACACCTTC
>TRBD1|TRBJ1-5|.|TRBV28
CASSLPSSGGTRSGNQPQHF
TGTGCCAGCAGTTTACCCTCCTCAGGGGGGACTCGGAGCGGGAATCAGCCCCAGCATTTT
>.|TRBJ1-2|.|TRBV19
CARQTYGYTF
TGTGCCAGACAGACCTATGGCTACACCTTC
>.|TRBJ1-2|.|TRBV11-2
CASSLRGGGGYTF
TGTGCCAGCAGCTTGAGGGGCGGGGGCGGCTACACCTTC
>.|TRBJ1-2|few|TRBV6-1
CASSEQGNGYGYTF
TGTGCCAGCAGTGAACAGGGAAACGGCTATGGCTACACCTTC
>TRBD2|TRBJ2-7|.|TRBV29-1
CSVYGTSANYEQYF
TGCAGCGTGTACGGGACTAGCGCCAACTACGAGCAGTACTTC
>TRBD1|TRBJ1-4|few|TRBV7-9
CASSRRTGTNEKLFF
TGTGCCAGCAGCAGGAGGACAGGGACTAATGAAAAACTGTTTTTT
>.|TRBJ2-5|.|TRBV5-8
CASSLGQLRETQYF
TGTGCCAGCAGCTTGGGACAGCTCCGGGAGACCCAGTACTTC
>TRBD1|TRBJ2-5|once|TRBV24-1
CATSPRQGVVEAQYF
TGTGCCACCTCCCCGAGACAGGGAGTTGTTGAGGCCCAGTACTTC
>.|TRBJ1-5|.|TRBV27
CASSFPTQHSTGSRFSNQPQHF
TGTGCCAGCAGTTTCCCTACCCAACACTCTACAGGGAGCCGATTTAGCAATCAGCCCCAGCATTTT
>.|TRBJ1-3|.|TRBV28
CASSSGKMFRNSGNTIYF
TGTGCCAGCAGTTCGGGGAAGATGTTTCGGAACTCTGGAAACACCATATATTTT
>.|TRBJ1-6|.|TRBV3-1/TRBV3-2
CASSQEGPGFNSPLHF
TGTGCCAGCAGCCAAGAGGGGCCAGGATTTAATTCACCCCTCCACTTT
>.|TRBJ1-2|.|TRBV28
CASSLGHRPPYYGYTF
TGTGCCAGCAGTTTAGGGCACCGTCCTCCGTACTATGGCTACACCTTC
>.|TRBJ2-2|few|TRBV4-3
CASSQDPRITGELFF
TGCGCCAGCAGCCAAGATCCGAGGATCACCGGGGAGCTGTTTTTT
>.|TRBJ2-3|once|TRBV21-1
CASSTPTSGRCTDTQYF
TGTGCCAGCAGCACCCCGACTAGCGGGAGGTGCACAGATACGCAGTATTTT
>TRBD2|TRBJ2-1|.|TRBV28
CASSSTGTSGPEFF
TGTGCCAGCAGTTCAACCGGGACTAGTGGCCCCGAGTTCTTC
>.|TRBJ1-6|once|TRBV7-6
CASSFQNSPLHF
TGTGCCAGCAGCTTCCAAAATTCACCCCTCCACTTT
>.|TRBJ1-6|.|TRBV15
CATSRDRSNSPLHF
TGTGCCACCAGCAGGGACAGAAGTAATTCACCCCTCCACTTT
>TRBD1|TRBJ2-7|.|TRBV24-1
CATSDSGQVSGEQYF
TGTGCCACCAGTGACTCCGGACAGGTGAGCGGCGAGCAGTACTTC
>.|TRBJ1-1|few|TRBV7-2
CASSLRLTENTEAFF
TGTGCCAGCAGCTTACGTCTAACAGAGAACACTGAAGCTTTCTTT
>.|TRBJ1-2|once|TRBV28
CASSPRVGGYTF
TGTGCCAGCAGTCCCAGGGTTGGAGGCTACACCTTC
>TRBD1|TRBJ2-7|.|TRBV11-2
CASSLGGRGPSYEQYF
TGTGCCAGCAGCTTAGGAGGCAGGGGGCCGTCCTACGAGCAGTACTTC
>.|TRBJ1-2|.|TRBV4-1
CASSPFGEANYGYTF
TGCGCCAGCAGCCCCTTCGGGGAGGCTAACTATGGCTACACCTTC
>.|TRBJ1-5|once|TRBV6-2/TRBV6-3
CASSIGFDQPQHF
TGTGCCAGCAGTATCGGGTTCGATCAGCCCCAGCATTTT
>TRBD1|TRBJ2-1|.|TRBV6-1
CASSEVMVPGQANNEQFF
TGTGCCAGCAGTGAAGTAATGGTTCCGGGACAGGCTAACAATGAGCAGTTCTTC
>.|TRBJ1-5|.|TRBV7-2
CASSLEGHRGPQHF
TGTGCCAGCAGCTTAGAGGGCCACCGGGGGCCCCAGCATTTT